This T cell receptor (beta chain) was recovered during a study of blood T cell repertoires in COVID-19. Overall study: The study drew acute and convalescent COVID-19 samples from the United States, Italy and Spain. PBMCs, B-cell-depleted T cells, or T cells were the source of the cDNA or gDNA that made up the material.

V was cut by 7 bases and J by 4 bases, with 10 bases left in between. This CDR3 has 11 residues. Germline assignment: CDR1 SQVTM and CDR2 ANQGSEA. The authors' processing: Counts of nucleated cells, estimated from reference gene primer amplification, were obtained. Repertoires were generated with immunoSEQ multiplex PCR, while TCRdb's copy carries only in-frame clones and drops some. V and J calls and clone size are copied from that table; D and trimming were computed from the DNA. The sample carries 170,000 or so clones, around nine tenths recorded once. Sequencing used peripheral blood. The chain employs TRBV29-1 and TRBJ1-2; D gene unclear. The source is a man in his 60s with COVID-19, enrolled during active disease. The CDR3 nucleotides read TGCAGCGGCGGGGATACCTATGGCTACACCTTC. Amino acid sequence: CSGGDTYGYTF.